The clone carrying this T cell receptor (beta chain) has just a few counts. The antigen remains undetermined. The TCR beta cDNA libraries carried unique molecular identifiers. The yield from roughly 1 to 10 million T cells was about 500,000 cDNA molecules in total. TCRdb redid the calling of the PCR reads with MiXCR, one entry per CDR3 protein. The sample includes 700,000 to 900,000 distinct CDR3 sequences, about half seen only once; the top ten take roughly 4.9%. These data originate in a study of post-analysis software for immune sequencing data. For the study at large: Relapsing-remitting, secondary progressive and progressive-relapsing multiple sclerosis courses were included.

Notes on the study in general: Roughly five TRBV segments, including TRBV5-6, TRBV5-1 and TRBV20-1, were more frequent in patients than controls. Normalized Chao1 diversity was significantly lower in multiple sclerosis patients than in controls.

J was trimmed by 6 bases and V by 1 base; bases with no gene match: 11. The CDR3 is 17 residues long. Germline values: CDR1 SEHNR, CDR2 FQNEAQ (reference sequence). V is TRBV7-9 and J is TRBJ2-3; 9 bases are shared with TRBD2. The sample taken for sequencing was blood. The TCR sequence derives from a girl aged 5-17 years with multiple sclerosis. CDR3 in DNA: TGTGCCAGCAGCTTAGTAATGGCTAGCGGGACCATGGATACGCAGTATTTT. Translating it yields CASSLVMASGTMDTQYF.